The source of this T cell receptor (beta chain) is a study of CD8 T cells in ankylosing spondylitis (TCRdb year 2017). About the full investigation: T cell receptor beta repertoires were profiled in healthy donors and ankylosing spondylitis patients so that disease-linked TCR variants could be found. In total, the full study cohort was made up of 110 or so healthy donors and 25 or so ankylosing spondylitis patients. Peripheral blood was sampled, and synovial fluid was also collected from ankylosing spondylitis patients.

CDR1 and CDR2, per the germline V gene (reference sequence), are SGHNT and YYREEE. Counted from cysteine to phenylalanine, this CDR3 has 14 amino acids. Only CDR3 DNA remains: 42 bases, in frame from the first base. Trimming takes 2 bases from V and 2 bases from J, and the germline ends sit 10 bases apart. On this clonotype itself: What antigen it recognizes has not been identified. Base-call qualities are not available, and no considerably larger clone is one nucleotide away.

Instrument used: Illumina HiSeq 2500. Quantitative 5'-RACE with molecular barcodes was used to prepare TCR beta libraries. Per the original workflow: Disease-linked TCR variants were identified with a new computational method built on a probabilistic model of VDJ rearrangement. TCRdb passed the public sequencing reads through fastp at Q25 and MiXCR, retaining productive beta sequences. Under each unique CDR3 protein, matching rows form one entry showing the most common genes and DNA. None of the V and J calls come from the authors' own analysis; TCRdb made them. For this sample there are 80,000 to 90,000 distinct CDR3 sequences; approximately 30% appear just once. Roughly 59% of the sample lies in the top ten. Beyond this particular receptor, the publication reports: A TCR beta motif of eight highly homologous amino acid variants appeared characteristic of blood from ankylosing spondylitis patients. Some of the motif variants had been reported before in the synovial fluid and blood of reactive arthritis patients, a finding that suggests common disease-initiation mechanisms. A CD8+ phenotype was shown by the disease-linked clones, which were found at relatively low frequencies in peripheral blood. Significant enrichment of the disease-linked clones was reported in matched synovial fluid samples from ankylosing spondylitis patients.

This TCR was sampled from a male donor with ankylosing spondylitis or in good health (not recorded which). The chain uses TRBV5-4 and TRBJ1-2; the D gene is not confidently resolved. What was sequenced was blood, either unsorted or a sorted T cell fraction (not recorded which). The CDR3 reads as follows: CASSFKGSNYGYTF. The sequenced DNA: TGTGCCAGCAGCTTTAAGGGATCCAACTATGGCTACACCTTC.